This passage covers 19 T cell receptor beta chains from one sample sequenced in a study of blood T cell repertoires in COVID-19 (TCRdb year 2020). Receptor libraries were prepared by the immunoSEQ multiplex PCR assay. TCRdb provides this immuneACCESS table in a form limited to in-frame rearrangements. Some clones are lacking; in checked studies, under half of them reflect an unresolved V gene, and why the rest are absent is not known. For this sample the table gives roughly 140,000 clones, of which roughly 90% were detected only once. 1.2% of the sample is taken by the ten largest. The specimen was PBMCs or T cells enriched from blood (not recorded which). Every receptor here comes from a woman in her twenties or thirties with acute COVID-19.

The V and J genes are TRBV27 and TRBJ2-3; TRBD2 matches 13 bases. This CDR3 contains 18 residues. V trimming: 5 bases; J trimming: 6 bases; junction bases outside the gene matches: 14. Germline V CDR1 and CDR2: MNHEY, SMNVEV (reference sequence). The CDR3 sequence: CASSIRQGGLAGVDTQYF. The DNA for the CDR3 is TGTGCCAGCAGTATAAGACAGGGCGGACTAGCGGGAGTGGATACGCAGTATTTT.

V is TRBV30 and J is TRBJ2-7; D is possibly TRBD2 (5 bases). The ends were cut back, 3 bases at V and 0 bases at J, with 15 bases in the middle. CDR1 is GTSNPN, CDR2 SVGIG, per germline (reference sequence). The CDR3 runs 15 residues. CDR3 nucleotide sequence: TGTGCCTGGAGCCTTAGCGTCCTGAGCTCCTACGAGCAGTACTTC. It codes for CAWSLSVLSSYEQYF.

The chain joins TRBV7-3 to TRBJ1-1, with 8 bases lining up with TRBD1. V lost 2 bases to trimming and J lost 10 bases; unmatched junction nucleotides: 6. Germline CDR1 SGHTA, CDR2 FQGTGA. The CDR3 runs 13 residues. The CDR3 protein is CASSLDGTGGAFF. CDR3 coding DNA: TGTGCCAGCAGCTTAGACGGGACAGGAGGAGCTTTCTTT.

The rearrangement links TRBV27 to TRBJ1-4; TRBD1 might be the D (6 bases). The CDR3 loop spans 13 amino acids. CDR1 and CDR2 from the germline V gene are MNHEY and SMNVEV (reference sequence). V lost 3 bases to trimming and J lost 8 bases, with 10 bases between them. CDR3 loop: CASSLTGREKLFF. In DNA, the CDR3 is TGTGCCAGCAGTTTGACAGGTAGGGAAAAACTGTTTTTT. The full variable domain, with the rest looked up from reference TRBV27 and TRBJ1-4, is EAQVTQNPRYLITVTGKKLTVTCSQNMNHEYMSWYRQDPGLGLRQIYYSMNVEVTDKGDVPEGYKVSRKEKRNFPLILESPSPNQTSLYFCASSLTGREKLFFGSGTQLSVL.

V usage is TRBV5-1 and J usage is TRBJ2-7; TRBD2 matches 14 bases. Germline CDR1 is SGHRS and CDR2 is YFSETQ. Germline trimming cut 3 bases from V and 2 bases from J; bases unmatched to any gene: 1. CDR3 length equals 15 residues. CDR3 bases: TGCGCCAGCAGCTCGACTAGCGGGAGGGCCTACGAGCAGTACTTC. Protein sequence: CASSSTSGRAYEQYF.

The CDR3 region has the DNA TGTGCCAGTAGTAGCAGCGACAATGAGCAGTTCTTC. It is translated as CASSSSDNEQFF. V is TRBV19 and J is TRBJ2-1; D not resolved. Germline-derived CDR1 and CDR2 are LNHDA and SQIVND (reference sequence). The CDR3 totals 12 residues. The germline V and J ends were trimmed by 4 bases and 5 bases, with 6 bases remaining between them.

The CDR3 region has the DNA TGTGCCAGCAGCTCAGACCAGGGCTCCACTGAAGCTTTCTTT. Its protein product is CASSSDQGSTEAFF. This rearrangement joins TRBV7-9 to TRBJ1-1; tentative D call: TRBD1 (5 bases). The CDR3 is made up of 14 amino acids. Trimming cost V 4 bases and J 4 bases, with 13 bases left between them. CDR1 and CDR2 from the germline V gene are SEHNR and FQNEAQ (reference sequence).

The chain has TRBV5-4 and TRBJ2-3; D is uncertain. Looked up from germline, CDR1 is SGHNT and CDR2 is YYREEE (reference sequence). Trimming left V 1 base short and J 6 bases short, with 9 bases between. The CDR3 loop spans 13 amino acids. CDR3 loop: CASSLFPSDTQYF. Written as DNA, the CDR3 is TGTGCCAGCAGCTTGTTCCCATCCGATACGCAGTATTTT. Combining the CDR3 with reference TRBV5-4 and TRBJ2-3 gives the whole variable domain ETGVTQSPTHLIKTRGQQVTLRCSSQSGHNTVSWYQQALGQGPQFIFQYYREEENGRGNFPPRFSGLQFPNYSSELNVNALELDDSALYLCASSLFPSDTQYFGPGTRLTVL.

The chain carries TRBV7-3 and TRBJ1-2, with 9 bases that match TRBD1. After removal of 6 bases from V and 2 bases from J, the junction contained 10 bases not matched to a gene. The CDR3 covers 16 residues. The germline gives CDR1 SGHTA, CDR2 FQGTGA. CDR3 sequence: CASRIKGGQGNYGYTF. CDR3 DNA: TGTGCCAGCAGGATTAAGGGCGGACAGGGGAACTATGGCTACACCTTC. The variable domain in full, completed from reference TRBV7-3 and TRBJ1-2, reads GAGVSQTPSNKVTEKGKYVELRCDPISGHTALYWYRQSLGQGPEFLIYFQGTGAADDSGLPNDRFFAVRPEGSVSTLKIQRTERGDSAVYLCASRIKGGQGNYGYTFGSGTRLTVV.

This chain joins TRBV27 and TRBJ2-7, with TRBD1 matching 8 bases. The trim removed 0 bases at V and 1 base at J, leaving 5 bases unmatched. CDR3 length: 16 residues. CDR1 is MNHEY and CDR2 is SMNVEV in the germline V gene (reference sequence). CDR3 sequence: CASSLSGQGTSYEQYF. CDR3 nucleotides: TGTGCCAGCAGTTTATCAGGACAGGGTACATCCTACGAGCAGTACTTC.

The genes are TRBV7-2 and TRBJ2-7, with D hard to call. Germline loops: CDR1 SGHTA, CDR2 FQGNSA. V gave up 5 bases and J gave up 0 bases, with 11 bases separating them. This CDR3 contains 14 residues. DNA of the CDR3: TGTGCCAGCAGCCCAGGTGCGAACTCCTACGAGCAGTACTTC. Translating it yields CASSPGANSYEQYF.

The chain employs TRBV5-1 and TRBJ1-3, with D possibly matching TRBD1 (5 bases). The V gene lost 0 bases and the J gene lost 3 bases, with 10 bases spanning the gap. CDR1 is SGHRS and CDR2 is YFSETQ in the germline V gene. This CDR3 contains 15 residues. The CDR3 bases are TGCGCCAGCAGCTTGGGCGACAGTGGTGGAAACACCATATATTTT. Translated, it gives CASSLGDSGGNTIYF.

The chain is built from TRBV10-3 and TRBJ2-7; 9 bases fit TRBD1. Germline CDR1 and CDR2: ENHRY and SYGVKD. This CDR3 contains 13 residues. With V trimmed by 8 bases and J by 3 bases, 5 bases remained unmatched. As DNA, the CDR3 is TGTGCCATCGGGGGACAGGGACTCTACGAGCAGTACTTC. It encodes CAIGGQGLYEQYF.

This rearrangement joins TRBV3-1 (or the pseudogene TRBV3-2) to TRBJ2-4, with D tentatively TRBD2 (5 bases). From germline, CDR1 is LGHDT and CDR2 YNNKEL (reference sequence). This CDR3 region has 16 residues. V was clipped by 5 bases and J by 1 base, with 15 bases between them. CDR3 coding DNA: TGTGCCAGCAGCTACGGGGATTATGGGGCCAAAAACATTCAGTACTTC. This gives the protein CASSYGDYGAKNIQYF.

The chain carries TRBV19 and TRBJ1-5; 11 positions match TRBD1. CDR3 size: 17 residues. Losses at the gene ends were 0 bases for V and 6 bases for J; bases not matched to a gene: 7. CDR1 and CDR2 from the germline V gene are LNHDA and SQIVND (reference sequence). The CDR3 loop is CASSIDGTGGPGQPQHF. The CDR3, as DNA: TGTGCCAGTAGTATAGATGGGACAGGGGGTCCGGGTCAGCCCCAGCATTTT.

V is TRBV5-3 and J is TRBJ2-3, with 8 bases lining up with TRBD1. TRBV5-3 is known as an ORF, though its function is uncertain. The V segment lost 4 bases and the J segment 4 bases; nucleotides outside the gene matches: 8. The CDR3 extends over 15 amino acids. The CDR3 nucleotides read TGTGCCAGAAGCCCCGGACAGGGAGACGCAGATACGCAGTATTTT. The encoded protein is CARSPGQGDADTQYF.

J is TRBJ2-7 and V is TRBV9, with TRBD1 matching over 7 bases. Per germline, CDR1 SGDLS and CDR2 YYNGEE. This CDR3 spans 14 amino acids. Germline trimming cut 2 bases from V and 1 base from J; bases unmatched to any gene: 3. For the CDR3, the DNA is TGTGCCAGCAGCGTCGGGACAGATTCCTACGAGCAGTACTTC. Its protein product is CASSVGTDSYEQYF.

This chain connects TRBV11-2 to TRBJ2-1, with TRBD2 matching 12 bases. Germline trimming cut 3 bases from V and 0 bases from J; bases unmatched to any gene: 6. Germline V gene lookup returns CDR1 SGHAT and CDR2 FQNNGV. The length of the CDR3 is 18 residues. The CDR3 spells CASSLGGLAGISYNEQFF. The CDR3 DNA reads TGTGCCAGCAGCTTGGGTGGACTAGCGGGAATCTCCTACAATGAGCAGTTCTTC. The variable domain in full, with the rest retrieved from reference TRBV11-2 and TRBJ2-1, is EAGVAQSPRYKIIEKRQSVAFWCNPISGHATLYWYQQILGQGPKLLIQFQNNGVVDDSQLPKDRFSAERLKGVDSTLKIQPAKLEDSAVYLCASSLGGLAGISYNEQFFGPGTRLTVL.

CDR3 loop: CASSDGSTEAFF. In DNA form, the CDR3 reads TGTGCCAGCAGTGATGGGAGCACTGAAGCTTTCTTT. The chain has TRBV27 and TRBJ1-1; D not resolved. CDR1 is MNHEY and CDR2 is SMNVEV in the germline V gene (reference sequence). V was trimmed by 5 bases and J by 4 bases, leaving 8 bases between them. CDR3 size: 12 residues.